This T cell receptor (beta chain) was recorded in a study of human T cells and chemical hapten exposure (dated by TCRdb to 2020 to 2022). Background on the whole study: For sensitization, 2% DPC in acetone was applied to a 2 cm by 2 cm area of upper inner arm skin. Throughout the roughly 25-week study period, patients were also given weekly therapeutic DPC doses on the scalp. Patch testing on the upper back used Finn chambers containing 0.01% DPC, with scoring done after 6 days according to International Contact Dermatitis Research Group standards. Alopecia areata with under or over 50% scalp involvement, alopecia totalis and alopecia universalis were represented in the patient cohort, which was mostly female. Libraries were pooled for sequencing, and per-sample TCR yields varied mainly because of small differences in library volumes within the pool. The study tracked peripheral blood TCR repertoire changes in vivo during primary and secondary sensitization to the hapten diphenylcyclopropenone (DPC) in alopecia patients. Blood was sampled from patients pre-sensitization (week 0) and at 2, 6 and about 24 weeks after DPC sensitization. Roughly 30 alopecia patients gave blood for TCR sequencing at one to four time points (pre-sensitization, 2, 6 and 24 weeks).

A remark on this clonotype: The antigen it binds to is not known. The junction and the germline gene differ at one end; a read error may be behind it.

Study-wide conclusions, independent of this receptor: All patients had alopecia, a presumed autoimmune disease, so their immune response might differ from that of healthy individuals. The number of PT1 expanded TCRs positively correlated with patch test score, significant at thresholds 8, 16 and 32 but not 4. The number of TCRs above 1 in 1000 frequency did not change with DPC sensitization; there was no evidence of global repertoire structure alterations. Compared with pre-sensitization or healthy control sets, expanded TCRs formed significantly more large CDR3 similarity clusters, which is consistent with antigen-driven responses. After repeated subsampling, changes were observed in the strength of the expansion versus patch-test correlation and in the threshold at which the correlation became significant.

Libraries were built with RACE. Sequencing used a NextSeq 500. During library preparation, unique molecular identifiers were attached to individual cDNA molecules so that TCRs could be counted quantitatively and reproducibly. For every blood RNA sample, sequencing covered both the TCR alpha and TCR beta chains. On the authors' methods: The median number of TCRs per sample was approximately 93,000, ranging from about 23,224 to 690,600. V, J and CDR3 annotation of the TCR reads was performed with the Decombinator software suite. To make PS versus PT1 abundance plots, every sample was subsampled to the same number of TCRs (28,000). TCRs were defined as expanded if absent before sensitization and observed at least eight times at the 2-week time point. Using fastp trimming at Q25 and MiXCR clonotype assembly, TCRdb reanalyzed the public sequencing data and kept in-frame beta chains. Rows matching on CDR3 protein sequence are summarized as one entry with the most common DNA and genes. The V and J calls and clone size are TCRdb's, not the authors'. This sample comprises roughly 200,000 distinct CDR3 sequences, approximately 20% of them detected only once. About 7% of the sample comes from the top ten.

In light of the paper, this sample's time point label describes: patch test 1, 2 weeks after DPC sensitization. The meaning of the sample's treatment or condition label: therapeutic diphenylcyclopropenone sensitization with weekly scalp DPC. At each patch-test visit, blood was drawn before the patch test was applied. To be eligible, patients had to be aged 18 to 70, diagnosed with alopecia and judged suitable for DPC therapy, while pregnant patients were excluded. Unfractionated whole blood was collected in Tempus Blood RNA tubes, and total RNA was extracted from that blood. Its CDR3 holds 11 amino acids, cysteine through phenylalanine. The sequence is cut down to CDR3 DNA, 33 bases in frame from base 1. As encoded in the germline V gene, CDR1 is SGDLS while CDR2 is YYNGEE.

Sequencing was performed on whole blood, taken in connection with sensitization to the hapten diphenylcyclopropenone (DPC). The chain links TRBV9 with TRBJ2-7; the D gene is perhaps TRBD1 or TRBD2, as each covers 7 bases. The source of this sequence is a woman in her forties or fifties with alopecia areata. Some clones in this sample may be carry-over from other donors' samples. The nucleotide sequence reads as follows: TGTGCCAACAGCGTATGGGGACAGCGGGATTTC. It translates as CANSVWGQRDF. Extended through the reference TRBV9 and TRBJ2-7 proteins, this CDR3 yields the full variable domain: DSGVTQTPKHLITATGQRVTLRCSPRSGDLSVYWYQQSLDQGLQFLIQYYNGEERAKGNILERFSAQQFPDLHSELNLSSLELGDSALYFCANSVWGQRDFGPGTRLTVT.